This T cell receptor beta chain was observed in a study of T cell responses to AZD1222 COVID-19 vaccine. CDR1 SGHVS and CDR2 FQNEAQ come from the germline V gene. The V gene lost 2 bases and the J gene lost 0 bases, with 1 base spanning the gap. The CDR3 has 13 amino acids. Profiled with immunoSEQ multiplex PCR; TCRdb holds only in-frame clones, not every one. Found here are 110,000 to 150,000 clones, about 92% of them singletons; the top ten hold about 3.2%. Sequenced here: peripheral blood, sampled on day 0 of AZD1222 vaccination. This clonotype was sampled from an adult in good health. V is TRBV7-8 and J is TRBJ1-4; D gene unclear. The CDR3 spells CASSLSTNEKLFF. Written as DNA, the CDR3 is TGTGCCAGCAGCTTATCAACTAATGAAAAACTGTTTTTT.